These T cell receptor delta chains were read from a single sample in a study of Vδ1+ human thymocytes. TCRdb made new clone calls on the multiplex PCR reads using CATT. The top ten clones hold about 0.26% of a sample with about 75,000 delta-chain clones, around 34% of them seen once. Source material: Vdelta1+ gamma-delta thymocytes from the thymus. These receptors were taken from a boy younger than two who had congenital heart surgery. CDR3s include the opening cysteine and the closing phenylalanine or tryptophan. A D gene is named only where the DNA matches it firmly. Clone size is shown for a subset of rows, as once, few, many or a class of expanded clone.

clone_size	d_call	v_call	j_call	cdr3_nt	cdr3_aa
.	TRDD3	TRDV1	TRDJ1	TGTGCTCTTGGGGAACGGGACACTGATACTGGGGGATACACCGATAAACTCATCTTT	CALGERDTDTGGYTDKLIF
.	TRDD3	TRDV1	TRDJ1	TGTGCTCTTGGGGAACGGTCCTACGGGAGCCTACGGTACTGGGGGACCTGGTACGGGGGACTCATCTTT	CALGERSYGSLRYWGTWYGGLIF
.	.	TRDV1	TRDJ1	TGTGCTCTTGGACCGGCCCCCGAGGGCACCGATAAACTCACCTTT	CALGPAPEGTDKLTF
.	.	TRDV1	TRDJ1	TGTGCTCTTGGGGGCCACCAGGTACAGGATATAGGATGTGGGGGCGATAAACTCATCTTT	CALGGHQVQDIGCGGDKLIF
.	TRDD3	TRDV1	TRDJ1	TGTGCTCTCCTCCTCACCGACTGGGGGACCTCCCAGTACACCGATAAACTCATCTTT	CALLLTDWGTSQYTDKLIF
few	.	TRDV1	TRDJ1	TGTGCTCTTGGGTCAACCGGGTCTTCCTTCCCCTCGTACACCGATAAACTCATCTTT	CALGSTGSSFPSYTDKLIF
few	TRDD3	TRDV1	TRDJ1	TGTGCTCTTGGGGAACCGAGGGGAAAACTGGGGGAAACTAAACTCATCTTT	CALGEPRGKLGETKLIF
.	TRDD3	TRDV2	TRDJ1	TGTGCCTGTGACACGGCTGGGGGGTCCTACACCGATAAACTCATCTTT	CACDTAGGSYTDKLIF
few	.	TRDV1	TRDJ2	TGTGCTCTTGGAATTGATAAGCAACTCTTCTTT	CALGIDKQLFF
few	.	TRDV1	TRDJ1	TGTGCTCTTGGGGAACCGGCCCTTCAGACGTACACCGATAAACTCATCTTT	CALGEPALQTYTDKLIF
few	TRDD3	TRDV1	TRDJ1	TGTGCTCTTGGGGAACGGATTGCCAGCTGGGGGATTCAGAGGGATAAACTCATCTTT	CALGERIASWGIQRDKLIF
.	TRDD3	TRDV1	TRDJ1	TGTGCTCTTGGGGAACCTACGTTGCCTCTACTGGGGGGCGAATTTTACACCGATAAACTCATCTTT	CALGEPTLPLLGGEFYTDKLIF
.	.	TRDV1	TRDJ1	TGTGCTCTTGGGGATATCACCGTACTGGGCGAGTACACCGATAAACTCATCTTT	CALGDITVLGEYTDKLIF
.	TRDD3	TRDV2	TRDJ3	TGTGCCTGTGAGGGTGGGGGATCTGGTTGCTGGGACACCCGACAGATGTTTTTC	CACEGGGSGCWDTRQMFF
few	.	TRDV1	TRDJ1	TGTGCTCTTGGGGGAACGCATCGGGAGCCGCAGAACACATTGCCGTACACCGATAAACTCATCTTT	CALGGTHREPQNTLPYTDKLIF
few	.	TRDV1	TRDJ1	TGTGCTCTTGGGGAGCTCTCCCTACGTGCCTGGGCCGGGACCGATAAACTCATCTTT	CALGELSLRAWAGTDKLIF
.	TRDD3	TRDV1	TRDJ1	TGTGCTCTTGGGAAAACGGGGATCGACTTCGAGGATACGCGTCCCGATAAACTCATCTTT	CALGKTGIDFEDTRPDKLIF
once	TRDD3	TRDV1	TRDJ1	TGTGCTCTTGGGGAACTGCGGGGTTACTGGGGGATTCCCCATAAGTACACCGATAAACTCATCTTT	CALGELRGYWGIPHKYTDKLIF
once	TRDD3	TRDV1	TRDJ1	TGTGCTCTTGGGGAATTTAGGCTACTCATTACTGGGGTCACCGATAAACTCATCTTT	CALGEFRLLITGVTDKLIF
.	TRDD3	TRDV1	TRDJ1	TGTGCTCTTGGGGCTTCCTCTTACTGGGGGGCAGAACCCACATACCAAATCGGCGATAAACTCATCTTT	CALGASSYWGAEPTYQIGDKLIF
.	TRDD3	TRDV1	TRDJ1	TGTGCTCTTGGGGAATTGCGACTACTGGGGGACACCGATAAACTCATCTTT	CALGELRLLGDTDKLIF
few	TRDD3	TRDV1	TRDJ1	TGTGCTCTTGGGGAACTCTGGCTTTCTGGGGGAGATTACACCGATAAACTCATCTTT	CALGELWLSGGDYTDKLIF
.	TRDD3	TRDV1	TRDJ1	TGTGCTCTTGGGGGTCCTGCAGCCCACTGGGGGAGCACCGATAAACTCATCTTT	CALGGPAAHWGSTDKLIF
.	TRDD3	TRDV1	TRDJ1	TGTGCTCTTGGGGAACCCAGTACTGGGGGATTGCACACCGATAAACTCATCTTT	CALGEPSTGGLHTDKLIF
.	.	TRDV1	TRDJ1	TGTGCTGTTGGGGGGATCCTTCCTACAGAGCTGGGGGACTCCTCGTACACCGATAAACTCATCTTT	CAVGGILPTELGDSSYTDKLIF
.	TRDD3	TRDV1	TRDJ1	TGTGCTCTTGGGGAACTTGTTCCAAATAAACTCAACTTCCCACGTACTGGGGGATTCAACACCGATAAACTCATCTTT	CALGELVPNKLNFPRTGGFNTDKLIF
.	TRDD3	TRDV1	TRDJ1	TGTGCTCTTGGGGAGCCACCGTTGACCTACAAGTGGGTGGGGGATACGCTTCCGTACACCGATAAACTCATCTTT	CALGEPPLTYKWVGDTLPYTDKLIF
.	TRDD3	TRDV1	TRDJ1	TGTGCTCTTGGGGAACTTCGGTGGGGGACCTCACAAAGGTACACCGATAAACTCATCTTT	CALGELRWGTSQRYTDKLIF
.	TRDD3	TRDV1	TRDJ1	TGTGCTCTTGGGGAGGGCCTTCGGGGACTGGGGGACCGCGCGACGTACACCGATAAACTCATCTTT	CALGEGLRGLGDRATYTDKLIF
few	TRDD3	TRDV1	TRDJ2	TGTGCTCTTGGGGATGCTTCCTTCCCTTTCATACTGGGGGATAGGAGGACAGCACAACTCTTCTTT	CALGDASFPFILGDRRTAQLFF
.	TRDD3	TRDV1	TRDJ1	TGTGCTCTTGGGGAACCCTTCCTCACTCTACTGGGGGATACAGCTAAACTCATCTTT	CALGEPFLTLLGDTAKLIF
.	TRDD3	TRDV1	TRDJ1	TGTGCTCTTGGGGATTCTGGGCGTACTGGGGGCCAAACCCCCGATAAACTCATCTTT	CALGDSGRTGGQTPDKLIF
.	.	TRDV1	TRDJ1	TGTGCTCTTGGGGGGACTACAACCTCTGGGGATCTTACCGATAAACTCATCTTT	CALGGTTTSGDLTDKLIF
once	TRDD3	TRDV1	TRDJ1	TGTGCTCTTGGGGAACTCCCACCCTGGGGGATACAAGAGGAGTTGAGCTGGGGTAAACTCATCTTT	CALGELPPWGIQEELSWGKLIF
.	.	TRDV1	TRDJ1	TGTGCTCTTGGGGAAAGGGGTGGTTGGGGACCCGTGTACACCGATAAACTCATCTTT	CALGERGGWGPVYTDKLIF
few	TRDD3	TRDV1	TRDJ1	TGTGCTCTTGGGGAACTTCCCCCTTCCCGTACTGGGGGATCCCTAGTGTACACCGATAAACTCATCTTT	CALGELPPSRTGGSLVYTDKLIF
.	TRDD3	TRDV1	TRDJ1	TGTGCTCTTGGGGATACCGTTTCCCTACTGGGGGAAATCGATAAACTCATCTTT	CALGDTVSLLGEIDKLIF
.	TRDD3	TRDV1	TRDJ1	TGTGCTCTTGGGGAAAGTGCATGGTGGGGGACCGCTTACACCGATAAACTCATCTTT	CALGESAWWGTAYTDKLIF
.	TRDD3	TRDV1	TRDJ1	TGTGCTCTTGCAACCCTGAGCCTGGGGGAACCCCTTTGCGCCGATAAACTCATCTTT	CALATLSLGEPLCADKLIF
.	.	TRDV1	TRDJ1	TGTGCTCTTGGGCCCCATCCGCCTTCCATCCGGGTCCTGGGAACATACACCGATAAACTCATCTTT	CALGPHPPSIRVLGTYTDKLIF
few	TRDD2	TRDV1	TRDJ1	TGTGCTCTTGGGGAAGACTTGATACAAAGCCTTCCTCAGTCCCCTCTTCATAAACTCATCTTT	CALGEDLIQSLPQSPLHKLIF
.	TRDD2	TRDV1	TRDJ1	TGTGCTCTTGGGGAACCGAGGCCTTCCTACGTGTCACTGGGGTATTACACCGATAAACTCATCTTT	CALGEPRPSYVSLGYYTDKLIF
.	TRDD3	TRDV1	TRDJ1	TGTGCTCTTGGGCTCCAGAGTCCTCTTCGGCTGGGGATACCCCCTTACACCGATAAACTCATCTTT	CALGLQSPLRLGIPPYTDKLIF
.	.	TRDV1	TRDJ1	TGTGCTCTTGGGGAACTAAGGGGGGGGGGTATCCCCCACACCGATAAACTCATCTTT	CALGELRGGGIPHTDKLIF
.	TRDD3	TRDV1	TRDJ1	TGTGCTCTTGGGGAGGCCCCCCCGGAGGGATGGGGGATAATTTTTACCGATAAACTCATCTTT	CALGEAPPEGWGIIFTDKLIF
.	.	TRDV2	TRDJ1	TGTGCCTGTGACCCCGGGGATTCCTACACTCGGGCAACCGGGGATAAACTCATCTTT	CACDPGDSYTRATGDKLIF
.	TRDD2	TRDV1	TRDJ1	TGTGCTCTTGGGGAAGCCTTCCTACAGTACGTGGGGAAACTCATCTTT	CALGEAFLQYVGKLIF
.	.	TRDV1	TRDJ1	TGTGCTCTTGGGGAACTCGCTCCTCCTCGGGGGGGACTCATCTTT	CALGELAPPRGGLIF
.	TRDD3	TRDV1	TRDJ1	TGTGCTCTTGGGGAACCTTCCTACGACTGGGGGATAATGAAGGCAGCCGATAAACTCATCTTT	CALGEPSYDWGIMKAADKLIF
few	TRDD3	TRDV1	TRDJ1	TGTGCTCTTGGGGAAAGTCTTGGGGGATACGCTACCGATAAACTCATCTTT	CALGESLGGYATDKLIF